The clone carrying this T cell receptor (beta chain) has only one observation. Antigen: not known. Authors' data handling: ImmunoSEQ supplied junction-only sequences lacking quality scores, so filtering was different. The data were produced by immunoSEQ multiplex PCR, yet TCRdb's version contains in-frame clones alone and is incomplete. The V and J calls and the clone size are those of that table, but D and trimming were determined from the DNA. Among roughly 1,500,000 clones listed, less than 99% were seen once. This specimen belongs to a study of shared clonotypes between healthy human individuals. Findings and limits, study-wide: Only blood underwent sampling, and tissue repertoires likely differ. Naive subsets generally exceeded memory subsets in estimated richness.

The healthy adult donors were HIV-negative and reported no recent acute infections or vaccinations. This CDR3 contains 16 residues. The V gene lost 3 bases and the J gene lost 4 bases, with 19 bases spanning the gap. The germline V gene encodes CDR1 SGHNT and CDR2 YYREEE (reference sequence). V gene TRBV5-4 combines with J gene TRBJ1-2; D remains ambiguous. Sequencing was done on a sample of naive CD4+ T cells sorted from blood. The subset here: CD45RA+ positively selected. This TCR was recovered from a man between 25 and 39 years old in good health. This CDR3 reads CASSSHVIRELYGYTF. The DNA for the CDR3 is TGTGCCAGCAGCTCTCATGTTATCCGGGAGCTCTATGGCTACACCTTC.